What follows describes a single T cell receptor (beta chain). This table comes from immunoSEQ multiplex PCR, and its TCRdb copy is limited to in-frame clones, with some not included. The sample records approximately 320,000 clones, 67% being singletons. J was trimmed by 7 bases and V by 1 base; bases with no gene match: 10. Looked up from germline, CDR1 is SGDLS and CDR2 is YYNGEE. The CDR3 spans 18 residues. This entry belongs to a study of cytotoxic CD8 clonotypes in ibrutinib-treated CLL. This sequence was found in a human donor with chronic lymphocytic leukemia. Sequenced here: PBMCs, sampled after 36 months of ibrutinib treatment. The rearrangement uses TRBV9 and TRBJ2-2, with TRBD2 matching over 13 bases. CDR3 nucleotide sequence: TGTGCCAGCAGCGTAATTCCGGGACTAGCGGGATTAGGCGGGGAGCTGTTTTTT. This gives the protein CASSVIPGLAGLGGELFF.